This T cell receptor (beta chain) came from a study of OX40 agonist ivuxolimab in advanced cancers. Study-level background: Ivuxolimab was an agonistic, fully human IgG2 monoclonal antibody directed against OX40 (CD134), a costimulatory receptor. Intravenous ivuxolimab was administered to patients every 2 weeks at six dose levels: 0.01, 0.1, 0.3, 1.5, 3 and 10 mg/kg. The paper describes the monotherapy dose-escalation part (N = 52 patients) of the phase I trial of ivuxolimab. Partial responses occurred in three dose-escalation patients, of whom one had hepatocellular carcinoma and two had cutaneous melanoma. The point of sequencing TCRbeta in the periphery was to test whether ivuxolimab changed TCR sequence diversity and drove clonal T-cell expansion. Prior anti-PD-1, anti-PD-L1 or anti-CTLA-4 therapy was permitted, and 40% of dose-escalation patients had received checkpoint inhibitors. Of the roughly 50 dose-escalation patients, hepatocellular carcinoma was present in about 20, melanoma in roughly 15, renal cell carcinoma in 9 and head and neck cancer in 9. In the dose-escalation cohort, approximately 80% of patients were male, and the mean age was 60 years with a range of about 20 to 79.

The sample holds one count of this clone. There is no known antigen for this receptor. No base-level quality is on record; no much larger clone is a single base apart. Summary of the overall study and its limitations: At doses from 0.1 to 3.0 mg/kg, clonal expansion was seen in both CD4+ and CD8+ blood T cells between baseline and week 6. After ivuxolimab, CD8+ T cells had more expanded clones than CD4+ T cells on average. Low levels of normalized T-cell clonal expansion were also seen in some nonresponding patients. In partial responders in the 0.1-3.0 mg/kg groups, normalized peripheral clonal expansion was found to be among the lowest, especially among CD8+ T cells. Which antigens the clonally expanded peripheral T cells were specific for was not determined.

To sequence the TCRbeta CDR3 region, genomic DNA was isolated from the sorted cells. The immunoSEQ Assay was used for sequencing of TCRbeta CDR3 regions. TCRdb's version of the immuneACCESS table is confined to in-frame rearrangements and falls short of the full clone set. An unresolved V gene accounts for under half of the shortfall where checked; the remainder is of unknown origin. This sample gives around 27,000 clones in total; roughly 82% of them show up just once. 12% to 15% of the sample rests with the top ten. The trial excluded patients who had a history of autoimmune disease or who were on systemic immunosuppression. In every dose cohort, peripheral blood was drawn for TCR sequencing at baseline, cycle 4 day 1, and cycle 7 day 1. The samples were taken from a phase I, first-in-human, multicenter, open-label dose-escalation trial of ivuxolimab. Adults with locally advanced or metastatic head and neck squamous cell, hepatocellular, melanoma or renal cell carcinoma were enrolled in the trial. Before TCR sequencing, CD4+ and CD8+ T cells were separately sorted from peripheral blood.

The sequence was obtained from an adult with an advanced solid tumor such as melanoma, head and neck, liver or kidney cancer. The sample here was CD4+ or CD8+ T cells sorted from blood, taken in a trial of the OX40 agonist ivuxolimab.

CDR3 loop: CASSPGTGGGYTF. The bases read TGTGCCAGCAGCCCCGGGACAGGGGGTGGCTACACCTTC. The chain couples TRBV2 to TRBJ1-2, and 11 bases in between align with TRBD1. Inclusive of the bounding cysteine and phenylalanine, the CDR3 is 13 residues long. The entry retains the CDR3 DNA only, 39 bases that are in frame from base 1. Based on the germline V gene, the CDR1 and CDR2 sequences are SNHLY and FYNNEI. V is pruned by 6 bases and J by 7 bases, leaving 4 bases of the junction without a gene match. With the rest looked up from the reference TRBV2 and TRBJ1-2 genes rather than sequenced, the full variable domain is EPEVTQTPSHQVTQMGQEVILRCVPISNHLYFYWYRQILGQKVEFLVSFYNNEISEKSEIFDDQFSVERPDGSNFTLKIRSTKLEDSAMYFCASSPGTGGGYTFGSGTRLTVV.